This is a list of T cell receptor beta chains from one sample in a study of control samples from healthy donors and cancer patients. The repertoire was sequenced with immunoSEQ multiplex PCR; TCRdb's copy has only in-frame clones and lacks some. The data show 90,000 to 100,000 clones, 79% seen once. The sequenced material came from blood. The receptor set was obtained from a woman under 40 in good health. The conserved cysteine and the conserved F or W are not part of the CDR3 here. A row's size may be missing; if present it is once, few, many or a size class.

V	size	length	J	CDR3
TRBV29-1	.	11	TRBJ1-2	SAGDRSNYGYT
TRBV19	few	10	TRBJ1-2	ASSPYRYGYT
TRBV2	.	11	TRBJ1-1	ANCRGPNTEAF
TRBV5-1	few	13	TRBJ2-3	ASSLRGLGTDTQY
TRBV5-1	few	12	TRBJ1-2	ASRRDRVDYGYT
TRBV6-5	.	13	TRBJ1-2	ASSYSKRDLLGYT
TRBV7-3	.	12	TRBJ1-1	ASRRQGLNTEAF
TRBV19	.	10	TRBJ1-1	ASSQRNTEAF
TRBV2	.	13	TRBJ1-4	ASTETGTLDEKLF
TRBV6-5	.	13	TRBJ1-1	ASTRTGPMNTEAF
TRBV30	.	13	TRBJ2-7	AWRSSRGGAYEQY
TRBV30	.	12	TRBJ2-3	AWSVARRGGLPY
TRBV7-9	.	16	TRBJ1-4	ASSLAHERGRSNEKLF
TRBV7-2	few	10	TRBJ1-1	ASSMWGTEAF
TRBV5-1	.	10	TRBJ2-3	ASNGGTDTQY
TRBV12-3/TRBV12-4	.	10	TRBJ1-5	ASSWANQPQH
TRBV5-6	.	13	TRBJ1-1	ASSLDGRGKTEAF
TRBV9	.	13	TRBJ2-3	ASSASGTSTDTQY
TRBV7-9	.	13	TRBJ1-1	ASSFTGGAGTEAF
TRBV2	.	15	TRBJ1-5	ATGGDRSLPSNQPQH
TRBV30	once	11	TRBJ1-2	ACGRAVRYGYT
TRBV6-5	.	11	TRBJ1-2	ASSRRAVAGYT
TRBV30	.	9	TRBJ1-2	AWTRGSGYT
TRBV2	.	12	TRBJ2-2	ASSEGGNAGELF
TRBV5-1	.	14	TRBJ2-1	ASSQLTGDYYNEQF
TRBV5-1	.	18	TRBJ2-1	ASSRIGLAGVKTSYNEQF
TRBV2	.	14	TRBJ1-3	ASTMLGGSSGNTIY
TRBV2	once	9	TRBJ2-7	ASSGNYEQY
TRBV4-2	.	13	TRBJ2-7	ASSQDRGSSYEQY
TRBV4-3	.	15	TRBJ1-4	ASSKGSRLATNEKLF
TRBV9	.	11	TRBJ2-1	ASSGSTSDEQF
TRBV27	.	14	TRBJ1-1	ASRPTPGGMNTEAF
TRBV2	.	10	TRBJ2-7	ASWTATYEQY
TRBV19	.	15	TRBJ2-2	ASSIGVWGARNGELF
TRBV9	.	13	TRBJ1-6	ASSVGSNYNSPLH
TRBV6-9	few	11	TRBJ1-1	ASSYPNCTEAF
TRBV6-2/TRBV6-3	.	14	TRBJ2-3	ASSPGLASSTDTQY
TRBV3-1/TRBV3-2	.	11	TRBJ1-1	ASSGRGGTEAF
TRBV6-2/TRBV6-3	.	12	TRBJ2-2	ASSYGTGAGELF
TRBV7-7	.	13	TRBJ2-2	ASSPAGPLVGELF
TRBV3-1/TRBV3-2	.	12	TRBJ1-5	ASSQGAGNQPQH
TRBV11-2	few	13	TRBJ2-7	ASSSTGGTYYEQY
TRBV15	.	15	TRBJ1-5	ATSRQRGADSNQPQH
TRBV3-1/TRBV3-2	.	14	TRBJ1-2	ASSQERRTVPYGYT
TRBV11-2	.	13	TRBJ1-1	ASTPRSQPNTEAF
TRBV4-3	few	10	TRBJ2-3	ASSQDVETQY
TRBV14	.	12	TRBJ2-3	ASSQWDPGATQY
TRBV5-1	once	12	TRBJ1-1	ASSRTGGNTEAF
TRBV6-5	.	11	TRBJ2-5	ASSRAGGETQY
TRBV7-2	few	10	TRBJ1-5	ASSRDSSPQH
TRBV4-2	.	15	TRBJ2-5	ASSHTVAGMDRGTQY
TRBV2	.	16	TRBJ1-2	ASRPYGDRAVSNYGYT
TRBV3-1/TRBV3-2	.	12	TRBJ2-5	ASSLRGAGETQY